This TCR beta chain was identified during a study of cytomegalovirus exposure and HLA in healthy donors. The ends were cut back, 3 bases at V and 4 bases at J, with 12 bases in the middle. In germline, CDR1 is KGHSH, CDR2 LQKENI. The CDR3 is 14 residues long. Amplification used 60 Vbeta primers and 13 Jbeta primers. Produced via immunoSEQ multiplex PCR; TCRdb's table is partial and in-frame only. The listing contains about 210,000 clones. The TCR was taken from a woman under 40 in good health and CMV-seropositive. The chain is built from TRBV18 and TRBJ1-1; perhaps TRBD1 as D (5 bases). The sequenced material came from PBMCs. The CDR3 bases are TGTGCCAGCTCACCCCAGGGTACGGGCACTGAAGCTTTCTTT. Translating it yields CASSPQGTGTEAFF.